This TCR beta chain stems from a study of T cell changes during pregnancy in multiple sclerosis. Produced via immunoSEQ multiplex PCR; TCRdb's table is partial and in-frame only. The table lists tens of thousands of clones, about 93% of them singletons. Per the germline V gene, CDR1 is MNHNS and CDR2 is SASEGT. The CDR3 is made up of 14 amino acids. The ends lost 8 bases at V and 7 bases at J; junction bases unmatched: 11. V usage is TRBV6-1 and J usage is TRBJ2-1, with TRBD1 matching over 7 bases. This specimen consisted of peripheral blood, obtained in the first trimester of pregnancy. The sequence derives from a female donor in good health, enrolled as a control in a pregnancy study. Here the CDR3 reads CASSRGTDLNEQFF. As DNA, the CDR3 is TGTGCCAGCTCGAGGGGGACAGACTTAAATGAGCAGTTCTTC.